This paragraph covers one T cell receptor (beta chain) sequence. Samples were assayed with immunoSEQ v3.0 at survey level. Measured with immunoSEQ multiplex PCR; TCRdb has only the in-frame clones, and not every one. The data hold fewer than 25,000 clones, with 81% observed a single time. These data are taken from a study of long-term antiretroviral therapy in people with HIV. There are 16 residues in the CDR3. Per germline, CDR1 SGHAT and CDR2 FQNNGV. Trimming took 0 bases from V and 0 from J; bases not matched to a gene: 4. Source: unsorted PBMCs, taken at the start of antiretroviral therapy, before treatment. This receptor was obtained from a woman under 30 with HIV. The chain couples TRBV11-2 to TRBJ2-7; 8 nucleotides align to TRBD2. CDR3 protein: CASSLELAASSYEQYF. The CDR3 nucleotides are TGTGCCAGCAGCTTAGAACTAGCGGCAAGCTCCTACGAGCAGTACTTC.